These T cell receptor beta chains were read from a single sample in a study of CD8+ T cells in alopecia areata. Data came from immunoSEQ multiplex PCR; TCRdb stores just in-frame clones and leaves some out. Of around 100,000 clones detected, 44% appear once; the ten largest clones hold 15% to 20%. The source was CD8+ T cells sorted from blood, collected at week 24, from a patient treated with tofacitinib. All receptors come from a human donor with alopecia areata. Each CDR3 is given with its conserved first and last residue. Fields, in order: J gene, D gene, clone size, V gene, CDR3 protein, CDR3 DNA. A D gene is named only where the DNA matches it firmly. Clone size is not always given. Where it is, it says once, few, many or a class for expanded clones.

J: TRBJ2-5; D: TRBD1; size: NA; V: TRBV7-9; CDR3: CASSTDRVETQYF; DNA: TGTGCCAGCAGCACGGACAGGGTAGAGACCCAGTACTTC
J: TRBJ2-7; D: NA; size: NA; V: TRBV2; CDR3: CASSQGPPSKEQYF; DNA: TGTGCCAGCAGCCAAGGGCCACCGTCAAAGGAGCAGTACTTC
J: TRBJ1-4; D: NA; size: NA; V: TRBV5-6; CDR3: CASSYGTALAEKLFF; DNA: TGTGCCAGCAGTTATGGGACGGCCCTCGCTGAAAAACTGTTTTTT
J: TRBJ2-2; D: NA; size: NA; V: TRBV27; CDR3: CASSLRVPGELFF; DNA: TGTGCCAGCAGTTTAAGAGTACCCGGGGAGCTGTTTTTT
J: TRBJ2-1; D: NA; size: few; V: TRBV7-9; CDR3: CASAAGAQNEQFF; DNA: TGTGCCAGCGCCGCAGGGGCCCAGAATGAGCAGTTCTTC
J: TRBJ1-1; D: NA; size: few; V: TRBV5-1; CDR3: CASSLARGGGTEAFF; DNA: TGCGCCAGCAGCTTGGCCCGTGGGGGTGGCACTGAAGCTTTCTTT
J: TRBJ1-5; D: NA; size: NA; V: TRBV6-5; CDR3: CASSFAQGDGQPQHF; DNA: TGTGCCAGCAGTTTCGCGCAGGGCGACGGTCAGCCCCAGCATTTT
J: TRBJ2-7; D: TRBD1; size: few; V: TRBV29-1; CDR3: CSVEAGGYEQYF; DNA: TGCAGCGTTGAGGCAGGGGGTTACGAGCAGTACTTC
J: TRBJ2-3; D: TRBD1; size: once; V: TRBV30; CDR3: CAWSVRGQGVYTQYF; DNA: TGTGCCTGGAGTGTACGAGGACAGGGAGTGTATACGCAGTATTTT
J: TRBJ2-1; D: TRBD2; size: few; V: TRBV29-1; CDR3: CSVGEAGGIYNEQFF; DNA: TGCAGCGTTGGGGAAGCGGGAGGGATCTACAATGAGCAGTTCTTC
J: TRBJ2-2; D: NA; size: few; V: TRBV6-1; CDR3: CASSEWALSNTGELFF; DNA: TGTGCCAGCAGTGAATGGGCGCTATCGAACACCGGGGAGCTGTTTTTT
J: TRBJ1-1; D: TRBD1; size: NA; V: TRBV25-1; CDR3: CASRPTGAPEAFF; DNA: TGTGCCAGCCGACCCACAGGGGCCCCTGAAGCTTTCTTT
J: TRBJ2-3; D: NA; size: NA; V: TRBV29-1; CDR3: CSVEGGARGPDTQYF; DNA: TGCAGCGTTGAGGGGGGGGCCAGAGGCCCAGATACGCAGTATTTT
J: TRBJ1-1; D: TRBD1; size: few; V: TRBV9; CDR3: CASSGTGPNTEAFF; DNA: TGTGCCAGCAGCGGGACAGGGCCGAACACTGAAGCTTTCTTT
J: TRBJ1-2; D: NA; size: NA; V: TRBV7-9; CDR3: CASSLSWTDYGYTF; DNA: TGTGCCAGCAGCTTATCGTGGACCGACTATGGCTACACCTTC
J: TRBJ2-7; D: NA; size: NA; V: TRBV4-1; CDR3: CASSPTGSEQYF; DNA: TGCGCCAGCAGTCCTACTGGTTCCGAGCAGTACTTC
J: TRBJ2-1; D: NA; size: few; V: TRBV5-4; CDR3: CASSLPGYVSNEQFF; DNA: TGTGCCAGCAGCTTGCCAGGTTACGTCTCCAATGAGCAGTTCTTC
J: TRBJ2-2; D: NA; size: NA; V: TRBV11-2; CDR3: CASSLGLGNTGELFF; DNA: TGTGCCAGCAGCTTAGGTCTCGGAAACACCGGGGAGCTGTTTTTT
J: TRBJ1-3; D: NA; size: few; V: TRBV2; CDR3: CASSEAGASGNTIYF; DNA: TGTGCCAGCAGTGAAGCAGGGGCCTCTGGAAACACCATATATTTT
J: TRBJ1-5; D: NA; size: NA; V: TRBV28; CDR3: CASSPSRVPQHF; DNA: TGTGCCAGCAGTCCCTCCAGAGTTCCCCAGCATTTT
J: TRBJ2-5; D: NA; size: few; V: TRBV28; CDR3: CATGEAETQYF; DNA: TGTGCCACGGGGGAGGCGGAGACCCAGTACTTC
J: TRBJ2-3; D: NA; size: few; V: TRBV29-1; CDR3: CSARPSDTDTQYF; DNA: TGCAGCGCCAGACCTAGCGACACAGATACGCAGTATTTT
J: TRBJ1-2; D: NA; size: few; V: TRBV5-1; CDR3: CASSSNYGYTF; DNA: TGCGCCAGCAGCTCCAACTATGGCTACACCTTC
J: TRBJ2-1; D: NA; size: many; V: TRBV9; CDR3: CASGAYNEQFF; DNA: TGTGCCAGCGGAGCTTACAATGAGCAGTTCTTC
J: TRBJ2-2; D: NA; size: few; V: TRBV7-9; CDR3: CASSSEDRNTGELFF; DNA: TGTGCCAGCAGCTCGGAGGACAGGAACACCGGGGAGCTGTTTTTT
J: TRBJ2-7; D: TRBD1; size: NA; V: TRBV7-2; CDR3: CASSLWGQGDHEQYF; DNA: TGTGCCAGCAGCTTGTGGGGACAGGGGGACCACGAGCAGTACTTC
J: TRBJ2-2; D: NA; size: NA; V: TRBV29-1; CDR3: CSVGPDPNTGELFF; DNA: TGCAGCGTTGGGCCGGACCCCAACACCGGGGAGCTGTTTTTT
J: TRBJ1-1; D: NA; size: NA; V: TRBV4-1; CDR3: CASSRPTMNTEAFF; DNA: TGCGCCAGCAGCCGACCTACAATGAACACTGAAGCTTTCTTT
J: TRBJ2-4; D: TRBD2; size: once; V: TRBV4-1; CDR3: CASSQTSGNIQYF; DNA: TGCGCCAGCAGCCAGACTAGCGGAAACATTCAGTACTTC
J: TRBJ2-7; D: NA; size: NA; V: TRBV19; CDR3: CASSIGGYPSYEQYF; DNA: TGTGCCAGTAGTATTGGAGGCTACCCCTCCTACGAGCAGTACTTC
J: TRBJ2-7; D: NA; size: few; V: TRBV29-1; CDR3: CSVGGDSYEQYF; DNA: TGCAGCGTTGGGGGGGACAGCTACGAGCAGTACTTC
J: TRBJ1-4; D: NA; size: few; V: TRBV19; CDR3: CASSRRHRDEKLFF; DNA: TGTGCCAGTAGTCGGAGACACAGGGATGAAAAACTGTTTTTT
J: TRBJ2-1; D: NA; size: NA; V: TRBV5-1; CDR3: CASSLAGGNEQFF; DNA: TGCGCCAGCAGCTTGGCCGGGGGCAATGAGCAGTTCTTC
J: TRBJ1-5; D: NA; size: NA; V: TRBV7-9; CDR3: CASSLAGDSNRPQHF; DNA: TGTGCCAGCAGCTTAGCTGGGGATAGCAATCGGCCCCAGCATTTT
J: TRBJ2-5; D: TRBD1; size: few; V: TRBV6-5; CDR3: CASSYSRQGRETQYF; DNA: TGTGCCAGCAGTTACTCCAGACAGGGCAGAGAGACCCAGTACTTC
J: TRBJ2-7; D: NA; size: once; V: TRBV5-4; CDR3: CASSLVGGSGEQYF; DNA: TGTGCCAGCAGCTTGGTGGGGGGATCCGGCGAGCAGTACTTC
J: TRBJ2-1; D: NA; size: few; V: TRBV19; CDR3: CASSIADYNEQFF; DNA: TGTGCCAGTAGTATAGCAGATTACAATGAGCAGTTCTTC
J: TRBJ2-1; D: NA; size: NA; V: TRBV4-1; CDR3: CASSQVWDNEQFF; DNA: TGCGCCAGCAGCCAAGTCTGGGACAATGAGCAGTTCTTC
J: TRBJ2-5; D: NA; size: NA; V: TRBV7-9; CDR3: CASSHRTDQETQYF; DNA: TGTGCCAGCAGCCACCGGACAGACCAAGAGACCCAGTACTTC
J: TRBJ1-2; D: NA; size: NA; V: TRBV27; CDR3: CASSLSDGASNYGYTF; DNA: TGTGCCAGCAGTCTCTCAGACGGGGCCTCTAACTATGGCTACACCTTC
J: TRBJ2-7; D: NA; size: NA; V: TRBV29-1; CDR3: CSVQGFDSYEQYF; DNA: TGCAGCGTCCAGGGTTTTGACTCCTACGAGCAGTACTTC
J: TRBJ1-5; D: NA; size: NA; V: TRBV25-1; CDR3: CASGFNQPQHF; DNA: TGTGCCAGCGGATTCAATCAGCCCCAGCATTTT
J: TRBJ2-1; D: TRBD2; size: few; V: TRBV30; CDR3: CAWSAGGHEQFF; DNA: TGTGCCTGGAGTGCGGGAGGACATGAGCAGTTCTTC
J: TRBJ1-5; D: NA; size: few; V: TRBV30; CDR3: CAWSGTSGQPQHF; DNA: TGTGCCTGGAGTGGAACGTCGGGGCAGCCCCAGCATTTT
J: TRBJ2-6; D: NA; size: NA; V: TRBV27; CDR3: CASSLSQYSGANVLTF; DNA: TGTGCCAGCAGTTTATCACAGTACTCTGGGGCCAACGTCCTGACTTTC
J: TRBJ2-2; D: NA; size: NA; V: TRBV6-4; CDR3: CASSDSGPSTGELFF; DNA: TGTGCCAGCAGTGACTCTGGCCCTTCCACCGGGGAGCTGTTTTTT
J: TRBJ2-7; D: NA; size: few; V: TRBV28; CDR3: CASRPTDFSYEQYF; DNA: TGTGCCAGCAGACCTACAGACTTCTCCTACGAGCAGTACTTC